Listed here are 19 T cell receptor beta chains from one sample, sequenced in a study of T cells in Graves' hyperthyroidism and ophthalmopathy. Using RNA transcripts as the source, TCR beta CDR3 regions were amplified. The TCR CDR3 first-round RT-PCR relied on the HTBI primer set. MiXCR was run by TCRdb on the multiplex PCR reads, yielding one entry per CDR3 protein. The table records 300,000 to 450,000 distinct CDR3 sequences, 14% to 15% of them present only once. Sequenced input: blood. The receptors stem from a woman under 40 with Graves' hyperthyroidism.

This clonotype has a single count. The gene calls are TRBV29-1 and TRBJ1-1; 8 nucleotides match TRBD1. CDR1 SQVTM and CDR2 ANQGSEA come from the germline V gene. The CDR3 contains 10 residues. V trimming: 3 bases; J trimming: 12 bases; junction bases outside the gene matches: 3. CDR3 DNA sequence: TGCAGCGTTGACGGGACAGGCCCTTTCTTT. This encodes CSVDGTGPFF.

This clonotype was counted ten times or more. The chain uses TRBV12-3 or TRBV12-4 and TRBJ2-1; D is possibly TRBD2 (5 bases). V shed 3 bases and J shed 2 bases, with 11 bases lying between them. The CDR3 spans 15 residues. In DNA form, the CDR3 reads TGTGCCAGCAGTTTTCAAGTTAGCGCCTACAATGAGCAGTTCTTC. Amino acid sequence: CASSFQVSAYNEQFF.

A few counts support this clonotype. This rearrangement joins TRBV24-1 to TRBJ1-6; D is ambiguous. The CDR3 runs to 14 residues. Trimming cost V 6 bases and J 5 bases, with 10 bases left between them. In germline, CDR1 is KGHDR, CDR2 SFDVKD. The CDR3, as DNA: TGTGCCACCAGTTCGGGAAAAAATAATTCACCCCTCCACTTT. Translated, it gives CATSSGKNNSPLHF.

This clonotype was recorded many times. CDR3 amino acids: CASSAGTGPYGYTF. The DNA of the CDR3 is TGTGCCAGCAGTGCCGGGACAGGTCCCTATGGCTACACCTTC. The J gene is TRBJ1-2, the V gene TRBV2; 8 bases line up with TRBD1. The CDR3 runs 14 residues. J was trimmed by 4 bases and V by 4 bases; bases with no gene match: 5. CDR1 and CDR2 from the germline V gene are SNHLY and FYNNEI.

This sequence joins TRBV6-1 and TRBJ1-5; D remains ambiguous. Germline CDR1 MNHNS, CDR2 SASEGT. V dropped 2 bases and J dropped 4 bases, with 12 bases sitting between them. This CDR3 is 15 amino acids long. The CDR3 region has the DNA TGTGCCAGCAGTGAAACGGCAGGCCTAAATCAGCCCCAGCATTTT. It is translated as CASSETAGLNQPQHF.

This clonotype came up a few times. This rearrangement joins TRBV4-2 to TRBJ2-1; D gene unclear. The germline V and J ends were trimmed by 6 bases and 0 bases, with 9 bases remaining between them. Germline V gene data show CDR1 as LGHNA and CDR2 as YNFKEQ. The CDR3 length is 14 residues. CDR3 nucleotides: TGTGCCAGCAGGCCGCCGGGCTCCTACAATGAGCAGTTCTTC. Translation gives CASRPPGSYNEQFF.

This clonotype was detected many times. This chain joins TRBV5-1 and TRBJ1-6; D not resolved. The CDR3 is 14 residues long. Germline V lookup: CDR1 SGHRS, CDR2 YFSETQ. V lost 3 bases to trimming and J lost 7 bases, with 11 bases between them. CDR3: CASSSLGENSPLHF. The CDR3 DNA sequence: TGCGCCAGCAGCTCACTCGGGGAAAATTCACCCCTCCACTTT. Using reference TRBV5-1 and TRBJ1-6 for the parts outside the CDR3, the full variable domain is KAGVTQTPRYLIKTRGQQVTLSCSPISGHRSVSWYQQTPGQGLQFLFEYFSETQRNKGNFPGRFSGRQFSNSRSEMNVSTLELGDSALYLCASSSLGENSPLHFGNGTRLTVT.

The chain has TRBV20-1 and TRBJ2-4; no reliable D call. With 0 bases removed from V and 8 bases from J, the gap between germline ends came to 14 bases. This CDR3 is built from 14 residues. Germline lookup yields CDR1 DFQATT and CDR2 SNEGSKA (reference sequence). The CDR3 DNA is TGCAGTGCTAGAGAAGCCCCCGCGTTTTACATTCAGTACTTC. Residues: CSAREAPAFYIQYF.

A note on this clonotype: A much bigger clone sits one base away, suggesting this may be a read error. The CDR3 nucleotides read TGTGCCAGCAGTAAGGAAGGACTAGCGGGAGGGGACTACGAGCAGTACTTC. It yields the protein CASSKEGLAGGDYEQYF. The chain recombines TRBV2 with TRBJ2-7; 15 bases are shared with TRBD2. This CDR3 comprises 17 residues. V gave up 5 bases and J gave up 3 bases; unmatched junction bases: 8. Germline loops: CDR1 SNHLY, CDR2 FYNNEI. The full variable domain, in which reference TRBV2 and TRBJ2-7 provide the parts outside the CDR3, is EPEVTQTPSHQVTQMGQEVILRCVPISNHLYFYWYRQILGQKVEFLVSFYNNEISEKSEIFDDQFSVERPDGSNFTLKIRSTKLEDSAMYFCASSKEGLAGGDYEQYFGPGTRLTVT.

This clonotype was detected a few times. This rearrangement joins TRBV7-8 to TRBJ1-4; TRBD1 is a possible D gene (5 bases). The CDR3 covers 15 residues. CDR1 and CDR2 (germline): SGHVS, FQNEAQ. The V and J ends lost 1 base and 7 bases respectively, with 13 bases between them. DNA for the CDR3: TGTGCCAGCAGCTTAGAGGGCAGGGCGGGTGAAAAACTGTTTTTT. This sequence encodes CASSLEGRAGEKLFF.

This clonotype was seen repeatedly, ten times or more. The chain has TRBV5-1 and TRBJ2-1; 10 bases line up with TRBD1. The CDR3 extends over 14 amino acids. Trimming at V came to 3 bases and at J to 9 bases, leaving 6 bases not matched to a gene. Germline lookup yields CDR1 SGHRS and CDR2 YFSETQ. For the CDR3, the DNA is TGCGCCAGCAGCTCGAGACAGGGGGCTGGTGAGCAGTTCTTC. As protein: CASSSRQGAGEQFF. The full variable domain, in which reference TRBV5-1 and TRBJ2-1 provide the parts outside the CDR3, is KAGVTQTPRYLIKTRGQQVTLSCSPISGHRSVSWYQQTPGQGLQFLFEYFSETQRNKGNFPGRFSGRQFSNSRSEMNVSTLELGDSALYLCASSSRQGAGEQFFGPGTRLTVL.

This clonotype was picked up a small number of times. The CDR3 reads CASSSRRQGGETQYF. DNA of the CDR3: TGTGCCAGCAGTTCCCGTAGGCAGGGGGGAGAGACCCAGTACTTC. V is TRBV28 and J is TRBJ2-5; D might be TRBD1 (7 bases). Trimming removed 4 bases from V and 4 bases from J, with 16 bases in between. Per the germline V gene, CDR1 is MDHEN and CDR2 is SYDVKM. The CDR3 runs to 15 residues.

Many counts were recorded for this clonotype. The CDR3 region has the DNA TGTGCCAGCAGCTTGTACACTTTCCCGGGACTAGCGGGAGGAGGCGGGGAGCTGTTTTTT. It encodes CASSLYTFPGLAGGGGELFF. This chain connects TRBV5-5 to TRBJ2-2; 15 bases agree with TRBD2. There are 20 residues in the CDR3. Germline CDR1 reads SGHKS; CDR2 reads YYEKEE (reference sequence). V dropped 1 base and J dropped 7; count of bases not matched to a gene: 14.

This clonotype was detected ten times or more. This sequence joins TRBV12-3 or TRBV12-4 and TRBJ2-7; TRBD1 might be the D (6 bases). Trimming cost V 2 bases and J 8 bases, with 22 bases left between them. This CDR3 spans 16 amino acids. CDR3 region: CASSLSPRGFLSQQYF. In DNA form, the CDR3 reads TGTGCCAGCAGTTTAAGTCCCAGGGGCTTTCTCTCCCAGCAGTACTTC.

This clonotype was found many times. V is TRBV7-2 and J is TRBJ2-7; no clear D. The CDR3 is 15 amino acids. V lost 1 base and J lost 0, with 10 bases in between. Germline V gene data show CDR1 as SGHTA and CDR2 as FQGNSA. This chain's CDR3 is CASSLDTGFSYEQYF. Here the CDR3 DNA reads TGTGCCAGCAGCTTAGATACGGGTTTCTCCTACGAGCAGTACTTC.

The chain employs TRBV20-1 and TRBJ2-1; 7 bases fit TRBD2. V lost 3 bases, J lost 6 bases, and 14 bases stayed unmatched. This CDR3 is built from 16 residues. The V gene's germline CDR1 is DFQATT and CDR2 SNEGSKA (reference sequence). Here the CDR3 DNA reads TGCAGTGCTAGGACCCCCAGCGGGATCGGGGGCAATGAGCAGTTCTTC. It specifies CSARTPSGIGGNEQFF.

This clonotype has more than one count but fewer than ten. CDR3 loop: CASSYSAYRGKYEQYF. CDR3 nucleotides: TGTGCCAGCAGTTACTCGGCCTACAGGGGAAAGTACGAGCAGTACTTC. V gene TRBV6-5 combines with J gene TRBJ2-7; 7 bases are a match to TRBD1. The CDR3 contains 16 residues. Trimming took 0 bases from V and 4 from J; bases not matched to a gene: 9. The germline gives CDR1 MNHEY, CDR2 SVGAGI.

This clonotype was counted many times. CDR3 in DNA: TGCGCCAGCAGCTTGGAGCGCGGCGGGAGGGCAGATACGCAGTATTTT. Its protein is CASSLERGGRADTQYF. The V gene is TRBV5-1, the J gene TRBJ2-3; 9 positions agree with TRBD2. V was clipped by 0 bases and J by 4 bases; unmatched bases: 6. The CDR3 length is 16 residues. The germline V gene encodes CDR1 SGHRS and CDR2 YFSETQ.

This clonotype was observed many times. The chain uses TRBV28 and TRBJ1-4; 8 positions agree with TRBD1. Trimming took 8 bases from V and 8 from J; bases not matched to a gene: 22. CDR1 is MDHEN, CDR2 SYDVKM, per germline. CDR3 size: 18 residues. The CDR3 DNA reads TGTGCCAGCTCTGGTTTGGGACAGGCCCCAACCTCGAGGGAAAAACTGTTTTTT. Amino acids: CASSGLGQAPTSREKLFF.